The next 15 T cell receptor beta chains were all read from a single sample in a study of a mutant IDH1 vaccine in newly diagnosed glioma. These TCRs' antigens remain unknown. Time point indicated: week 11, during vaccination. The content of each vaccine dose was 300 ug of mutant IDH1 20-mer peptide, and topical imiquimod accompanied it. Using immunoSEQ multiplex PCR, the repertoire was profiled, and TCRdb retains in-frame clones only, with some absent. The repertoire has tens of thousands of clones, 84% of them found once; the top ten carry over 2%. The material sequenced was PBMCs, taken from a glioma patient whose treatment included an IDH1 peptide vaccine. The receptors were gathered from a middle-aged man with glioma.

CDR3 sequence: CASTLGASAGGELFF. In DNA form, the CDR3 reads TGCGCCAGCACCCTTGGGGCTAGCGCTGGCGGGGAGCTGTTTTTT. J is TRBJ2-2 and V is TRBV5-1, with TRBD2 as a possible D gene (6 bases). V lost 6 bases and J 7 bases, leaving 19 bases between the germline ends. CDR1 SGHRS and CDR2 YFSETQ come from the germline V gene. CDR3 length equals 15 residues.

In this sample, this clone turned up a few times. This chain connects TRBV7-2 to TRBJ2-6; D is unclear. Germline V gene data show CDR1 as SGHTA and CDR2 as FQGNSA. The CDR3 is made up of 15 amino acids. The V end was cut by 1 base, the J end by 1 base, with 5 bases between. In DNA, the CDR3 is TGTGCCAGCAGCTTAGACTTATCTGGGGCCAACGTCCTGACTTTC. Protein sequence: CASSLDLSGANVLTF.

This CDR3 reads CASSPKGQVLFYEQYF. The CDR3 DNA sequence: TGTGCCAGCTCACCAAAGGGACAGGTTTTGTTCTACGAGCAGTACTTC. The chain employs TRBV18 and TRBJ2-7; 8 bases are a match to TRBD1. Per germline, CDR1 KGHSH and CDR2 LQKENI. CDR3 size: 16 residues. Unmatched junction bases numbered 9, after V lost 2 bases and J lost 3 bases.

The rearrangement uses TRBV5-1 and TRBJ1-4, with TRBD1 matching 7 bases. The germline V gene has CDR1 SGHRS and CDR2 YFSETQ. The CDR3 is 14 residues long. V was pared by 4 bases and J by 8 bases, with 8 bases of the junction left unmatched. The CDR3 here is CASSPAGGDEKLFF. The CDR3 DNA reads TGCGCCAGCAGCCCCGCAGGGGGAGACGAAAAACTGTTTTTT. The whole variable domain, filled in from reference TRBV5-1 and TRBJ1-4, reads KAGVTQTPRYLIKTRGQQVTLSCSPISGHRSVSWYQQTPGQGLQFLFEYFSETQRNKGNFPGRFSGRQFSNSRSEMNVSTLELGDSALYLCASSPAGGDEKLFFGSGTQLSVL.

J is TRBJ2-7 and V is TRBV27; D not resolved. The CDR3 sequence is 14 residues long. CDR1 is MNHEY, CDR2 SMNVEV, per germline (reference sequence). Trimming shortened V by 3 bases and J by 8 bases, and 17 bases separated the two germline ends. This chain's CDR3 is CASSLLATPSKQYF. DNA for the CDR3: TGTGCCAGCAGTTTGTTGGCTACTCCATCGAAGCAGTACTTC.

This chain connects TRBV10-3 to TRBJ1-2; 7 bases are shared with TRBD1. V gave up 7 bases and J gave up 0 bases; unmatched junction bases: 11. Germline-derived CDR1 and CDR2 are ENHRY and SYGVKD. This CDR3 contains 16 residues. This CDR3 reads CAIKDDRVGANYGYTF. The CDR3 DNA sequence: TGTGCCATCAAAGACGACAGGGTTGGAGCTAACTATGGCTACACCTTC.

The rearrangement joins TRBV15 to TRBJ1-1; TRBD1 agrees at 10 bases. Trimming at V came to 4 bases and at J to 2 bases, leaving 4 bases not matched to a gene. The CDR3 covers 15 residues. Per the germline V gene, CDR1 is LNHNV and CDR2 is YYDKDF (reference sequence). CDR3 sequence: CATSTGTGVNTEAFF. CDR3 sequence (DNA): TGTGCCACCAGCACCGGGACAGGGGTCAACACTGAAGCTTTCTTT.

This chain joins TRBV5-8 and TRBJ1-5, with D possibly TRBD1 on 5 matching bases. There are 15 residues in the CDR3. Germline CDR1 and CDR2: SGHTS and YDEGEE. Trimming pared 0 bases from V and 7 bases from J, leaving 14 bases between. The CDR3, as DNA: TGTGCCAGCAGCTTGGTTCGCGGGGGGAGCCAGCCCCAGCATTTT. Its translation: CASSLVRGGSQPQHF.

V is TRBV12-5 and J is TRBJ2-1; D perhaps matches TRBD2 (6 bases). Germline V gives CDR1 LGHNT, CDR2 FRNRAP. This CDR3 is 16 amino acids long. Trimming cost V 5 bases and J 7 bases, with 21 bases left between them. For the CDR3, the DNA is TGTGCTAGTGGTCCGGAGGGTTGGGACGGACTAAATGAGCAGTTCTTC. Residues: CASGPEGWDGLNEQFF.

The chain employs TRBV6-1 and TRBJ2-5; tentatively, D is TRBD2 (6 bases). In germline, CDR1 is MNHNS, CDR2 SASEGT. The CDR3 spans 15 residues. The V and J ends lost 0 bases and 5 bases respectively, with 13 bases between them. This CDR3 is CASSEATSLLETQYF. CDR3 sequence (DNA): TGTGCCAGCAGTGAAGCGACTAGTTTGCTGGAGACCCAGTACTTC.

The chain carries TRBV19 and TRBJ2-7, with 8 bases aligning to TRBD2. The CDR3 contains 14 residues. Germline CDR1 reads LNHDA; CDR2 reads SQIVND (reference sequence). V lost 1 base and J lost 4; bases outside the gene matches: 3. CDR3 coding DNA: TGTGCCAGTAGTATAGCGGGAGGGGTGTACGAGCAGTACTTC. It translates to CASSIAGGVYEQYF. The variable domain in full, with the rest retrieved from reference TRBV19 and TRBJ2-7, is DGGITQSPKYLFRKEGQNVTLSCEQNLNHDAMYWYRQDPGQGLRLIYYSQIVNDFQKGDIAEGYSVSREKKESFPLTVTSAQKNPTAFYLCASSIAGGVYEQYFGPGTRLTVT.

This clone was seen only a few times. The rearrangement uses TRBV20-1 and TRBJ1-4; no reliable D call. CDR3 length equals 11 residues. In germline, CDR1 is DFQATT, CDR2 SNEGSKA (reference sequence). V lost 6 bases and J 8 bases, leaving 10 bases between the germline ends. The CDR3 bases are TGCAGTGCAGACCCCACGGAAAAACTGTTTTTT. Protein: CSADPTEKLFF.

For the CDR3, the DNA is TGTGCCAGCAGTTTAGCCCGACTAGCATATGAGCAGTTCTTC. This codes for CASSLARLAYEQFF. The chain uses TRBV6-6 and TRBJ2-1; 7 bases are shared with TRBD2. The trim removed 4 bases at V and 8 bases at J, leaving 8 bases unmatched. This CDR3 spans 14 amino acids. Germline CDR1 MNHNY, CDR2 SVGAGI (reference sequence).

The chain uses TRBV29-1 and TRBJ1-1; 10 bases line up with TRBD1. There are 14 residues in the CDR3. The germline V gene encodes CDR1 SQVTM and CDR2 ANQGSEA. V dropped 5 bases and J dropped 7; count of bases not matched to a gene: 10. CDR3 residues: CSVQLTGGGGEAFF. The CDR3 coding sequence is TGCAGCGTTCAATTGACAGGGGGCGGCGGTGAAGCTTTCTTT.

The chain joins TRBV5-6 to TRBJ1-1, with 7 bases lining up with TRBD1. After removal of 4 bases from V and 6 bases from J, the junction contained 6 bases not matched to a gene. The CDR3 has 13 amino acids. CDR1 is SGHDT and CDR2 is YYEEEE in the germline V gene. The CDR3: CASSDQGEAEAFF. The CDR3 DNA reads TGTGCCAGCAGCGATCAGGGGGAGGCTGAAGCTTTCTTT.